Sequencing of this T cell receptor beta chain was carried out in a study of shared T cell receptors in the human thymus. This CDR3 has 17 residues. Germline CDR1 reads ENHRY; CDR2 reads SYGVKD. Germline trimming cut 3 bases from V and 1 base from J; bases unmatched to any gene: 10. TCRdb's table, derived via immunoSEQ multiplex PCR, lists solely in-frame clones and lacks some. The sample includes under 850,000 clones, 85% to 90% of them seen just once. These data also formed part of another study, on human thymus T cells. That source reports: Thymic samples were excised during corrective heart operations.

The sequencing input was thymocytes. This receptor was identified in a boy under two years old with a congenital heart defect. V is TRBV10-3 and J is TRBJ2-3; 7 nucleotides match TRBD2. The CDR3 loop is CAISDYESGMGTDTQYF. The CDR3 DNA reads TGTGCCATCAGTGATTACGAAAGCGGGATGGGCACAGATACGCAGTATTTT.